This record concerns one T cell receptor beta chain sequence. Antigen specificity is unknown. These data come from a study of beta chain features in type 1 diabetes. Study results and limitations: When Type 1 diabetes patients were examined, their TCRB CDR3s proved moderately but significantly shorter in all four CD4+ subsets. Patients' naive, central memory and regulatory TCRB repertoires appeared more alike than those of healthy donors. Short templates might get an advantage during PCR, and this would be equal in patients and controls.

All of the isolated RNA was reverse transcribed, so expressed TCRB transcripts were sequenced. TCRdb's copy holds only in-frame clones and misses some; the assay was immunoSEQ multiplex PCR. The top ten clones hold 0.05% to 0.07% of a sample with approximately 470,000 clones, 25% to 35% of them seen once. The sequence derives from a man in his late teens or twenties in good health. Sequencing used naive CD4+ T cells from blood.

CDR3 sequence (DNA): TGCGCCAGCAGCCAACGTCCACAGGGGAACACCGGGGAGCTGTTTTTT. It yields the protein CASSQRPQGNTGELFF. V gene TRBV5-1 combines with J gene TRBJ2-2; possible D gene TRBD1, 6 bases. V was trimmed by 4 bases and J by 1 base, leaving 14 bases between them. CDR3 length: 16 amino acids. Looked up from germline, CDR1 is SGHRS and CDR2 is YFSETQ.